These T cell receptor beta chains were read from a single sample in a study of blood T cells in healthy people across ages. From the 5' RACE reads, TCRdb called clonotypes with MiXCR, one entry per CDR3 protein. The repertoire holds 1.5 million to 2 million distinct CDR3 sequences, 30% to 35% seen once, with about 11% in the top ten. Sequences were obtained from blood. The receptor set was obtained from a woman aged 25-40 years in good health. The CDR3 runs from the conserved cysteine through the conserved F or W. The D gene is left open where the match is weak. The listing skips clone size in some rows; elsewhere it reads once, few, many or a size class.

cdr3_length | d_call | j_call | clone_size | v_call | cdr3_aa | cdr3_nt
16 | TRBD2 | TRBJ2-7 | - | TRBV6-5 | CASSYSTGLVTYEQYF | TGTGCCAGCAGTTACTCGACGGGACTAGTGACCTACGAGCAGTACTTC
14 | - | TRBJ1-6 | few | TRBV27 | CASSMKGWHSPLHF | TGTGCCAGCAGTATGAAGGGATGGCATTCACCCCTCCACTTT
15 | TRBD1 | TRBJ1-2 | few | TRBV12-3/TRBV12-4 | CASSPTRQGIYGYTF | TGTGCCAGCAGTCCCACCCGACAGGGAATCTATGGCTACACCTTC
17 | - | TRBJ2-3 | - | TRBV9 | CASSDHTTPGATDTQYF | TGTGCCAGCAGCGACCATACCACCCCGGGGGCTACGGATACGCAGTATTTT
17 | TRBD2 | TRBJ2-1 | few | TRBV4-1 | CASSQITSGRAYNEQFF | TGCGCCAGCAGCCAAATCACTAGCGGGAGAGCCTACAATGAGCAGTTCTTC
16 | TRBD2 | TRBJ2-7 | - | TRBV27 | CASSLTSGRPYNEQYF | TGTGCCAGCAGTTTAACTAGCGGGAGGCCCTACAATGAGCAGTACTTC
16 | - | TRBJ2-1 | - | TRBV9 | CASSVEGWGVYNEQFF | TGTGCCAGCAGCGTAGAAGGGTGGGGAGTCTACAATGAGCAGTTCTTC
16 | TRBD1 | TRBJ2-3 | - | TRBV9 | CASSVGQGAHTDTQYF | TGTGCCAGCAGCGTCGGACAGGGGGCACATACAGATACGCAGTATTTT
13 | - | TRBJ1-5 | few | TRBV6-1 | CASSGWGGQPQHF | TGTGCCAGCAGTGGGTGGGGGGGACAGCCCCAGCATTTT
15 | - | TRBJ1-2 | few | TRBV9 | CASSVDRGRNYGYTF | TGTGCCAGCAGCGTAGACCGGGGAAGGAACTATGGCTACACCTTC
14 | TRBD2 | TRBJ2-7 | many | TRBV27 | CASKRSGSFNEQYF | TGTGCCAGTAAAAGAAGCGGGAGTTTCAACGAGCAGTACTTC
15 | - | TRBJ2-3 | few | TRBV30 | CAWSVLLSGTDTQYF | TGTGCCTGGAGTGTGCTTTTGAGTGGAACAGATACGCAGTATTTT
12 | - | TRBJ2-1 | - | TRBV7-6 | CASSSERAEQFF | TGTGCCAGCAGCAGCGAGCGTGCCGAGCAGTTCTTC
16 | TRBD1 | TRBJ1-3 | once | TRBV7-6 | CASSFSPGGPGNTIYF | TGTGCCAGCAGCTTCTCTCCAGGGGGCCCCGGAAACACCATATATTTT
13 | - | TRBJ2-1 | - | TRBV5-1 | CASSWTRGNEQFF | TGCGCCAGCAGCTGGACCCGAGGCAATGAGCAGTTCTTC
15 | TRBD1 | TRBJ2-3 | few | TRBV6-4 | CASRPGAGGRDTQYF | TGTGCCAGCCGCCCTGGGGCAGGGGGCCGAGATACGCAGTATTTT
13 | - | TRBJ2-2 | - | TRBV20-1 | CSAMTSNTGELFF | TGCAGTGCCATGACGAGTAACACCGGGGAGCTGTTTTTT
13 | - | TRBJ1-2 | once | TRBV9 | CASSDWGRQDYTF | TGTGCCAGCAGCGACTGGGGGCGGCAGGACTACACCTTC
15 | - | TRBJ2-7 | - | TRBV24-1 | CATSDSRGLGNEQYF | TGTGCCACCAGTGATTCGAGGGGCTTAGGCAATGAGCAGTACTTC
15 | - | TRBJ2-5 | - | TRBV3-1 | CASSHKGPSGETQYF | TGTGCCAGCAGCCACAAAGGCCCCTCCGGGGAGACCCAGTACTTC
14 | - | TRBJ2-7 | - | TRBV14 | CASSQDVVTYEQYF | TGTGCCAGCAGCCAGGATGTTGTAACCTACGAGCAGTACTTC
14 | - | TRBJ1-3 | - | TRBV20-1 | CSAPERAGGNTIYF | TGCAGTGCCCCCGAGAGGGCGGGTGGAAACACCATATATTTT
15 | - | TRBJ2-1 | - | TRBV5-6 | CASHPTGLSYNEQFF | TGTGCCAGCCACCCTACAGGACTCTCCTACAATGAGCAGTTCTTC
17 | TRBD2 | TRBJ2-5 | many | TRBV4-1 | CASSQDGASGRGETQYF | TGCGCCAGCAGCCAAGATGGGGCTAGCGGGAGAGGAGAGACCCAGTACTTC
14 | TRBD2 | TRBJ2-3 | few | TRBV6-2/TRBV6-3 | CASWTSGSTDTQYF | TGTGCCAGTTGGACTAGCGGGTCCACAGATACGCAGTATTTT
18 | TRBD2 | TRBJ2-7 | - | TRBV7-9 | CASSPRGAGGPSAYEQYF | TGTGCCAGCAGCCCAAGGGGAGCGGGAGGGCCCTCTGCCTACGAGCAGTACTTC
15 | - | TRBJ1-6 | few | TRBV12-3/TRBV12-4 | CASSLGYGENSPLHF | TGTGCCAGCAGTTTAGGTTACGGAGAGAATTCACCCCTCCACTTT
16 | TRBD1 | TRBJ2-5 | - | TRBV5-1 | CASTENEPGTAETQYF | TGCGCCAGCACCGAGAACGAACCCGGGACAGCGGAGACCCAGTACTTC
15 | - | TRBJ2-3 | few | TRBV27 | CASSYGTSTGDTQYF | TGTGCCAGCAGTTATGGGACCTCAACGGGAGATACGCAGTATTTT
15 | TRBD1 | TRBJ1-1 | few | TRBV25-1 | CASSRLGQGYTEAFF | TGTGCCAGCAGCAGGCTGGGACAGGGCTACACTGAAGCTTTCTTT
13 | TRBD1 | TRBJ1-2 | - | TRBV20-1 | CSASRDRGPGYTF | TGCAGTGCTTCCCGGGACAGGGGGCCGGGCTACACCTTC
17 | TRBD2 | TRBJ2-3 | - | TRBV27 | CASSLSQRGTPRDTQYF | TGTGCCAGCAGTTTATCTCAGCGGGGAACCCCTCGAGATACGCAGTATTTT
15 | TRBD1 | TRBJ1-4 | - | TRBV5-1 | CASSLEGTAHEKLFF | TGCGCCAGCAGCTTGGAAGGGACAGCCCATGAAAAACTGTTTTTT
14 | - | TRBJ1-1 | - | TRBV6-1 | CASSERPHGAEAFF | TGTGCCAGCAGTGAAAGACCCCATGGCGCTGAAGCTTTCTTT
15 | - | TRBJ2-3 | few | TRBV9 | CASSVHSSVPDTQYF | TGTGCCAGCAGCGTACACTCTAGCGTCCCAGATACGCAGTATTTT
16 | - | TRBJ2-1 | few | TRBV6-5 | CASSYSSGRVANEQFF | TGTGCCAGCAGTTACTCTTCTGGGCGGGTGGCCAATGAGCAGTTCTTC
16 | - | TRBJ2-1 | - | TRBV5-1 | CASSWTGRTTGNEQFF | TGCGCCAGCAGCTGGACGGGACGAACGACTGGCAATGAGCAGTTCTTC
18 | - | TRBJ2-1 | - | TRBV6-1 | CASSEAVTGSLPYNEQFF | TGTGCCAGCAGTGAAGCGGTTACGGGCTCGTTGCCCTACAATGAGCAGTTCTTC
15 | TRBD2 | TRBJ2-7 | - | TRBV7-2 | CASTTPSGGVGEQYF | TGTGCCAGCACTACTCCTAGCGGGGGGGTAGGCGAGCAGTACTTC
13 | - | TRBJ2-3 | few | TRBV5-6 | CASSPVPDDTQYF | TGTGCCAGCAGCCCCGTGCCCGACGATACGCAGTATTTT
15 | - | TRBJ2-6 | - | TRBV7-3 | CASSSGGGGANVLTF | TGTGCCAGCAGCTCAGGGGGGGGAGGGGCCAACGTCCTGACTTTC
16 | TRBD2 | TRBJ2-3 | - | TRBV6-1 | CASSVISGRARDTQYF | TGTGCCAGCAGTGTAATTAGCGGGAGGGCCCGAGATACGCAGTATTTT
13 | TRBD2 | TRBJ2-5 | few | TRBV20-1 | CSARPSGGETQYF | TGCAGTGCTAGGCCTAGCGGGGGAGAGACCCAGTACTTC
14 | - | TRBJ1-2 | few | TRBV27 | CASSLYPSSHGYTF | TGTGCCAGCAGTTTATATCCCAGCAGCCATGGCTACACCTTC
15 | TRBD1 | TRBJ2-5 | - | TRBV5-4 | CASSLGTGGWETQYF | TGTGCCAGCAGCTTGGGGACAGGGGGCTGGGAGACCCAGTACTTC
15 | - | TRBJ1-5 | once | TRBV24-1 | CATSEKQGPRQPQHF | TGTGCCACCAGTGAAAAACAGGGACCAAGACAGCCCCAGCATTTT
15 | TRBD1 | TRBJ1-5 | - | TRBV6-5 | CASSYTRDSNQPQHF | TGTGCCAGCAGTTACACCCGGGACAGTAATCAGCCCCAGCATTTT
13 | TRBD1 | TRBJ2-4 | many | TRBV5-5 | CASSRDSKNIQYF | TGTGCCAGCAGCCGGGACAGCAAAAACATTCAGTACTTC
17 | - | TRBJ2-3 | few | TRBV7-8 | CASSLARVPTVSDTQYF | TGTGCCAGCAGCTTAGCCCGGGTCCCAACAGTGAGTGATACTCAGTATTTT